The 7 T cell receptor beta chains given below trace back to one sample, sequenced in a study of cytomegalovirus exposure and HLA in healthy donors. A multiplex PCR was run with 60 Vbeta primers and 13 Jbeta primers. The repertoire was sequenced with immunoSEQ multiplex PCR; TCRdb's copy has only in-frame clones and lacks some. The data show under 250,000 clones, with 65% to 85% seen just once and around 1.7% held by the top ten. The sequenced sample consisted of PBMCs. The origin of the receptors is a man between 50 and 59 years old in good health and CMV-seronegative.

This clone was recorded a few times. J is TRBJ2-7 and V is TRBV7-9, with 8 nucleotides matching TRBD1. CDR3 length: 15 amino acids. V dropped 1 base and J dropped 8; count of bases not matched to a gene: 10. Germline V gene data show CDR1 as SEHNR and CDR2 as FQNEAQ (reference sequence). The CDR3 region has the DNA TGTGCCAGCAGCTTAGAATCAGGGGGCCTCCACCAGCAGTACTTC. Its translation: CASSLESGGLHQQYF.

The V call is TRBV19, the J call TRBJ1-5; D not resolved. The germline V gene encodes CDR1 LNHDA and CDR2 SQIVND (reference sequence). This CDR3 contains 12 residues. With 5 bases removed from V and 4 bases from J, the gap between germline ends came to 6 bases. CDR3 in DNA: TGTGCCAGTAGTCAGTGGAATCAGCCCCAGCATTTT. Translated: CASSQWNQPQHF. The variable domain in full, with the rest retrieved from reference TRBV19 and TRBJ1-5, is DGGITQSPKYLFRKEGQNVTLSCEQNLNHDAMYWYRQDPGQGLRLIYYSQIVNDFQKGDIAEGYSVSREKKESFPLTVTSAQKNPTAFYLCASSQWNQPQHFGDGTRLSIL.

In regard to this clone: Relative to the germline gene, one junction end is altered; a read error may explain this. This sequence joins TRBV30 and TRBJ1-6, with 10 positions matching TRBD1. Germline-derived CDR1 and CDR2 are GTSNPN and SVGIG (reference sequence). CDR3 length: 14 residues. CDR3 loop: CVAKPGQGPSPLHF. The CDR3 DNA reads as TGCGTCGCGAAACCGGGACAGGGGCCTTCACCCCTCCACTTT.

V gene TRBV7-6 combines with J gene TRBJ2-3, with TRBD2 matching 9 bases. This CDR3 is built from 17 residues. The germline gives CDR1 SGHVS, CDR2 FNYEAQ. The junction had 12 bases not matched to a gene; V was cut back by 2 bases and J by 6 bases. CDR3 sequence reads: CASSLMASGIRGDTQYF. CDR3 coding DNA: TGTGCCAGCAGCTTAATGGCTAGCGGGATCCGGGGGGATACGCAGTATTTT.

This chain links TRBV18 with TRBJ1-3; tentatively, D is TRBD1 (6 bases). CDR1 and CDR2 (germline): KGHSH, LQKENI. CDR3 length: 16 amino acids. V was shortened by 0 bases and J by 1 base, with 10 bases between the two germline ends. The CDR3, as DNA: TGTGCCAGCTCACCACCTAACAGGGAGTCTGGAAACACCATATATTTT. It translates to CASSPPNRESGNTIYF.

This clone was observed once. The chain links TRBV28 to TRBJ2-7; TRBD1 agrees at 8 bases. The length of the CDR3 is 15 residues. Germline V gene lookup returns CDR1 MDHEN and CDR2 SYDVKM. V shed 7 bases, J shed 1 base, and the junction held 9 bases outside the gene matches. CDR3 sequence reads: CASTRPGQASYEQYF. The CDR3 DNA is TGTGCCAGCACAAGGCCGGGACAGGCTTCCTACGAGCAGTACTTC.

The chain joins TRBV5-1 to TRBJ2-5; tentatively, D is TRBD1 (5 bases). The CDR3 is 18 amino acids. With 2 bases removed from V and 2 bases from J, the gap between germline ends came to 22 bases. Germline-derived CDR1 and CDR2 are SGHRS and YFSETQ. The CDR3 DNA reads as TGCGCCAGCAGCTTAATAACTACAGGAGTTGCTTTACAAGAGACCCAGTACTTC. This encodes CASSLITTGVALQETQYF.